One and the same sample provided the 16 T cell receptor beta chains below, sequenced in a study of blood T cell repertoires in COVID-19. Sequencing was performed with immunoSEQ multiplex PCR; in TCRdb, only in-frame clones are kept and a portion is missing. The sample lists some 240,000 clones, approximately 82% occurring once. The sample consisted of peripheral blood. These receptors came from a woman between 40 and 55 years old who had recovered from COVID-19.

J is TRBJ2-2 and V is TRBV28, with D perhaps TRBD1 (6 bases). This CDR3 is built from 13 residues. V was shortened by 7 bases and J by 6 bases, with 12 bases between the two germline ends. Germline V gene sequence: CDR1 MDHEN, CDR2 SYDVKM. CDR3 sequence reads: CASKAGVPGELFF. The CDR3 region has the DNA TGTGCCAGCAAGGCAGGGGTCCCCGGGGAGCTGTTTTTT.

The chain uses TRBV25-1 and TRBJ1-2; 9 bases agree with TRBD1. This CDR3 has 15 amino acids. V shed 4 bases, J shed 9 bases, and the junction held 12 bases outside the gene matches. Germline V gene sequence: CDR1 MGHDK, CDR2 SYGVNS. The CDR3 loop is CASSGWGYRGPSYTF. DNA for the CDR3: TGTGCCAGCAGTGGATGGGGGTACAGGGGGCCCAGCTACACCTTC.

DNA of the CDR3: TGTGCCAGCAGCCCAGGGATGGGCTATGGCTACACCTTC. Translated, it gives CASSPGMGYGYTF. V usage is TRBV7-2 and J usage is TRBJ1-2; weak D call: TRBD1 (5 bases). The germline V gene encodes CDR1 SGHTA and CDR2 FQGNSA. Trimming left V 5 bases short and J 4 bases short, with 11 bases between. The CDR3 is 13 residues long.

The rearrangement joins TRBV6-5 to TRBJ1-1, with 8 positions matching TRBD1. Losses at the gene ends were 8 bases for V and 3 bases for J; bases not matched to a gene: 8. CDR1 is MNHEY and CDR2 is SVGAGI in the germline V gene. The CDR3 totals 14 residues. The CDR3 loop is CASREQGVDTEAFF. CDR3 nucleotides: TGTGCCAGCCGGGAACAGGGGGTAGACACTGAAGCTTTCTTT.

The table lists this clone with a count of one. The rearrangement links TRBV11-3 to TRBJ2-5, with 8 nucleotides matching TRBD1. CDR1 is SGHNT and CDR2 is YENEEA in the germline V gene. The CDR3 consists of 14 residues. The junction had 5 bases not matched to a gene; V was cut back by 5 bases and J by 3 bases. The CDR3 bases are TGTGCCAGCAGCCCCCCGACAGGGGAAGAGACCCAGTACTTC. As protein: CASSPPTGEETQYF. Looking up the rest from reference TRBV11-3 and TRBJ2-5 gives the full variable domain: EAGVVQSPRYKIIEKKQPVAFWCNPISGHNTLYWYLQNLGQGPELLIRYENEEAVDDSQLPKDRFSAERLKGVDSTLKIQPAELGDSAVYLCASSPPTGEETQYFGPGTRLLVL.

Regarding this clone: One end of the junction is discordant with germline, which a read error may explain. This sequence joins TRBV7-7 and TRBJ2-2; a weak D match, TRBD1 (6 bases). Germline loops: CDR1 SSHAT, CDR2 FNYEAQ (reference sequence). The CDR3 is made up of 14 amino acids. The chain's CDR3 is CASSPDRLPGELFF. CDR3 coding DNA: TGTGCTAGCAGCCCCGACAGGCTACCCGGGGAGCTGTTTTTT.

This CDR3 reads CASSFSGPPDGYTF. The CDR3 DNA sequence: TGTGCCAGCAGTTTCTCTGGCCCTCCAGATGGCTACACCTTC. This chain uses TRBV7-2 with TRBJ1-2; D gene uncertain. CDR3 length equals 14 residues. Germline V lookup: CDR1 SGHTA, CDR2 FQGNSA. V was pared by 6 bases and J by 6 bases, with 17 bases between.

The rearrangement links TRBV6-5 to TRBJ1-6; 11 nucleotides line up with TRBD1. Germline trimming cut 6 bases from V and 10 bases from J; bases unmatched to any gene: 8. Germline CDR1 and CDR2: MNHEY and SVGAGI. This CDR3 has 15 residues. The CDR3 DNA is TGTGCCAGCAGAAGGACAGGGGGCTTTGGATCACCCCTCCACTTT. Its translation: CASRRTGGFGSPLHF.

V is TRBV6-5 and J is TRBJ1-2; 8 bases agree with TRBD1. The V segment lost 5 bases and the J segment 8 bases; nucleotides outside the gene matches: 13. This CDR3 has 15 residues. Per the germline V gene, CDR1 is MNHEY and CDR2 is SVGAGI. CDR3 bases: TGTGCCAGCAGTCCCATCCCCGGGACAGGAGGCGGCTACACCTTC. The encoded protein is CASSPIPGTGGGYTF.

V usage is TRBV18 and J usage is TRBJ2-7, with D uncertain. Germline V gene sequence: CDR1 KGHSH, CDR2 LQKENI. The CDR3 contains 11 residues. Trimming cost V 5 bases and J 3 bases, with 5 bases left between them. CDR3: CASSDNYEQYF. CDR3 coding DNA: TGTGCCAGCTCAGACAACTACGAGCAGTACTTC.

The chain joins TRBV5-5 to TRBJ1-6; no definite D call. V was shortened by 0 bases and J by 10 bases, with 11 bases between the two germline ends. Germline V CDR1 and CDR2: SGHKS, YYEKEE (reference sequence). This CDR3 has 14 amino acids. This CDR3 reads CASSLAGVESPLHF. The CDR3 DNA sequence: TGTGCCAGCAGCTTGGCCGGGGTGGAGTCACCCCTCCACTTT.

This clone has only one observation. The chain joins TRBV6-5 to TRBJ1-1, with D perhaps TRBD1 (5 bases). The length of the CDR3 is 13 residues. V was pared by 6 bases and J by 11 bases, with 19 bases between. Looked up from germline, CDR1 is MNHEY and CDR2 is SVGAGI. The CDR3 sequence: CASRPPGTFQAFF. The CDR3 nucleotides read TGTGCCAGCAGGCCTCCAGGGACTTTTCAGGCTTTCTTT.

This chain links TRBV7-9 with TRBJ1-1; D not resolved. Trimming removed 5 bases at V and 4 bases at J, with 17 bases between. In germline, CDR1 is SEHNR, CDR2 FQNEAQ (reference sequence). This CDR3 has 15 residues. CDR3 in amino acids: CASSLGAGMITEAFF. The CDR3 DNA is TGTGCCAGCAGCCTAGGAGCAGGTATGATCACTGAAGCTTTCTTT.

The chain recombines TRBV28 with TRBJ2-7; 7 bases align to TRBD2. After removal of 7 bases from V and 3 bases from J, the junction contained 6 bases not matched to a gene. The CDR3 is 13 amino acids. The germline V gene has CDR1 MDHEN and CDR2 SYDVKM. The CDR3 DNA reads TGTGCCAGCATGGGGGGGTCCTACTACGAGCAGTACTTC. Its protein product is CASMGGSYYEQYF.

V gene TRBV5-4 combines with J gene TRBJ2-3; 13 bases map to TRBD2. CDR3 length equals 15 residues. Trimming at V came to 0 bases and at J to 7 bases, leaving 2 bases not matched to a gene. CDR1 is SGHNT, CDR2 YYREEE, per germline (reference sequence). The CDR3 sequence: CASSLGLAGGNTQYF. The CDR3, as DNA: TGTGCCAGCAGCTTGGGACTAGCGGGGGGTAATACGCAGTATTTT.

This rearrangement joins TRBV11-3 to TRBJ2-7; no definite D call. The CDR3 runs 13 residues. Germline CDR1 is SGHNT and CDR2 is YENEEA. Trimming shortened V by 1 base and J by 3 bases, and 7 bases separated the two germline ends. CDR3: CASSLAGNYEQYF. Here the CDR3 DNA reads TGTGCCAGCAGCTTAGCAGGTAACTACGAGCAGTACTTC.